Listed below are T cell receptor beta chains from one sample, sequenced in a study of technical replicates of blood from several donors. TCRdb's table, derived via immunoSEQ multiplex PCR, lists solely in-frame clones and lacks some. The sample contains 75,000 to 85,000 clones, approximately 96% of which appear only once. Sequencing input: T cells isolated from PBMCs. These receptors originate from a human donor in good health. The CDR3 runs from the conserved cysteine through the conserved F or W. D genes are given only for firm matches. For some rows the clone size is stated as once, few or many, or as a class when expanded; others skip it.

v_call	d_call	clone_size	j_call	cdr3_aa	cdr3_nt
TRBV9	.	.	TRBJ2-7	CASSVGGLLDYEQYF	TGTGCCAGCAGCGTAGGGGGCCTGCTAGACTACGAGCAGTACTTC
TRBV10-3	.	.	TRBJ1-5	CAISESEGGASNQPQHF	TGTGCCATCAGTGAGTCGGAAGGGGGAGCAAGCAATCAGCCCCAGCATTTT
TRBV5-6	.	.	TRBJ2-7	CASSLTGYTYEQYF	TGTGCCAGCAGCTTGACGGGGTATACCTACGAGCAGTACTTC
TRBV7-7	.	.	TRBJ2-6	CASSLSPSGANVLTF	TGTGCTAGCAGCTTATCCCCTTCTGGGGCCAACGTCCTGACTTTC
TRBV7-9	TRBD2	.	TRBJ2-1	CASSSGLAGVAEQFF	TGTGCCAGCAGCTCGGGACTAGCGGGAGTAGCTGAGCAGTTCTTC
TRBV7-6	.	.	TRBJ1-1	CASRGAGAAEAFF	TGTGCCAGCAGAGGGGCAGGGGCCGCTGAAGCTTTCTTT
TRBV5-1	TRBD2	.	TRBJ2-7	CASSSTGTSGLSVYEQYF	TGCGCCAGCAGCTCCACCGGGACTAGCGGACTGAGTGTCTACGAGCAGTACTTC
TRBV6-5	TRBD1	.	TRBJ1-3	CASRMGQGNTIYF	TGTGCCAGCAGGATGGGACAGGGAAACACCATATATTTT
TRBV27	TRBD1	.	TRBJ2-7	CASRPGQGGEQYF	TGTGCCAGCAGACCAGGACAGGGCGGGGAGCAGTACTTC
TRBV19	.	.	TRBJ1-1	CASTLGGGSAFF	TGTGCCAGTACCCTCGGGGGGGGATCGGCTTTCTTT
TRBV18	.	once	TRBJ1-1	CASSPTGATNTEAFF	TGTGCCAGCTCTCCAACCGGAGCTACGAACACTGAAGCTTTCTTT
TRBV19	.	.	TRBJ1-1	CASSLSINTEAFF	TGTGCCAGTAGCCTAAGTATTAACACTGAAGCTTTCTTT
TRBV30	.	.	TRBJ2-7	CACTGSPYEQYF	TGTGCCTGCACAGGATCCCCCTACGAGCAGTACTTC
TRBV19	TRBD1	.	TRBJ1-2	CASSLPGQGAASYGYTF	TGTGCCAGTAGCTTACCGGGACAGGGGGCGGCCTCTTATGGCTACACCTTC
TRBV6-4	TRBD2	.	TRBJ2-3	CASSLSSGSTDTQYF	TGTGCCAGCAGCCTGTCTAGCGGGAGCACAGATACGCAGTATTTT
TRBV19	.	.	TRBJ2-1	CASSMEAYNEQFF	TGTGCCAGTAGTATGGAGGCCTACAATGAGCAGTTCTTC